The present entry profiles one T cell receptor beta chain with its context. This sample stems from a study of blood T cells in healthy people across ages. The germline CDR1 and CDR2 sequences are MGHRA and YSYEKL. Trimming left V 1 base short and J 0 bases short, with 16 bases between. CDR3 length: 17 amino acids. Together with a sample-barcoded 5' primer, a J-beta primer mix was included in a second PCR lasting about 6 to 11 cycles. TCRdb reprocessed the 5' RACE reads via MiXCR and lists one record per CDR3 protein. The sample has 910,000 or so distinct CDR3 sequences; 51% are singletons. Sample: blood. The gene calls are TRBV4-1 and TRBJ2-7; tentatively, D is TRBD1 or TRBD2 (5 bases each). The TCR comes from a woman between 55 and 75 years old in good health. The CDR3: CASSQGGFRDSSYEQYF. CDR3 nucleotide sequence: TGCGCCAGCAGCCAAGGAGGGTTTAGAGACAGCTCCTACGAGCAGTACTTC.